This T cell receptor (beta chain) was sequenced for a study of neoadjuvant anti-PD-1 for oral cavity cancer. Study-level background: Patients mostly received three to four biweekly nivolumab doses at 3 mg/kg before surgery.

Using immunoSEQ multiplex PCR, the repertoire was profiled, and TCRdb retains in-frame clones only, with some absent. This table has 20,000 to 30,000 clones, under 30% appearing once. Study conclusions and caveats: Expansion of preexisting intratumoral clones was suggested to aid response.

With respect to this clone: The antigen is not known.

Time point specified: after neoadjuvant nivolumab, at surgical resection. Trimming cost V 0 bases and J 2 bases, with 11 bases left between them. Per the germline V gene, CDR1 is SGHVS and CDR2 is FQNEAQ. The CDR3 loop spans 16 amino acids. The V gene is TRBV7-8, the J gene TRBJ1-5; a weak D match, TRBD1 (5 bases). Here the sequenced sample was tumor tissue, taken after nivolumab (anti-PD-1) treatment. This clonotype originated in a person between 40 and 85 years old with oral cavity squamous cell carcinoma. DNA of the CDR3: TGTGCCAGCAGCTTAGCACAGCTGGGGGGCAATCAGCCCCAGCATTTT. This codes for CASSLAQLGGNQPQHF. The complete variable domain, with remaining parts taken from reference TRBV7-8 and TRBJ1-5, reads GAGVSQSPRYKVAKRGQDVALRCDPISGHVSLFWYQQALGQGPEFLTYFQNEAQLDKSGLPSDRFFAERPEGSVSTLKIQRTQQEDSAVYLCASSLAQLGGNQPQHFGDGTRLSIL.